The 16 T cell receptor beta chains below all came from one sample that was sequenced in a study of blood T cells in healthy people across ages. Together with a sample-barcoded 5' primer, a J-beta primer mix was included in a second PCR lasting 7 to 11 cycles. TCRdb reprocessed the 5' RACE reads via MiXCR and lists one record per CDR3 protein. Here the sample spans under 2,000,000 distinct CDR3 sequences, approximately 50% being singletons. The specimen sequenced was blood. The source of these receptors is a woman aged 40 to 55 in good health.

The genes are TRBV9 and TRBJ2-4; 10 bases agree with TRBD1. The CDR3 sequence is 15 residues long. V was pared by 5 bases and J by 5 bases, with 7 bases of the junction left unmatched. Germline CDR1 and CDR2: SGDLS and YYNGEE. The DNA for the CDR3 is TGTGCCAGCAGTAGACCGACAGGGGGCCAAAACATTCAGTACTTC. Translation gives CASSRPTGGQNIQYF.

This clonotype was observed a few times. This chain links TRBV7-2 with TRBJ2-5; D is unclear. Deletions cut 5 bases from V and 7 bases from J, with 23 bases between. Germline loops: CDR1 SGHTA, CDR2 FQGNSA. This CDR3 has 16 residues. The CDR3 spells CASSREASLSVGTQYF. The DNA for the CDR3 is TGTGCCAGCAGCCGAGAGGCCTCCCTTTCGGTCGGGACCCAGTACTTC.

The chain links TRBV5-1 to TRBJ2-5; TRBD1 is a possible D gene (5 bases). V was cut by 4 bases and J by 11 bases, with 24 bases left in between. The CDR3 consists of 15 residues. Germline V gene data show CDR1 as SGHRS and CDR2 as YFSETQ. The CDR3: CASSGDQGPYNEQYF. As DNA, the CDR3 is TGCGCCAGCAGCGGGGATCAGGGTCCTTACAATGAGCAGTACTTC.

CDR3 nucleotides: TGCAGTGCTAGAGGGGACAGGGTCTTCAATGAGCAGTTCTTC. As protein: CSARGDRVFNEQFF. The chain carries TRBV20-1 and TRBJ2-1; 9 bases are shared with TRBD1. The CDR3 spans 14 residues. Germline CDR1 and CDR2: DFQATT and SNEGSKA (reference sequence). V trimming: 1 base; J trimming: 6 bases; junction bases outside the gene matches: 4.

This clonotype was seen ten or more times. The chain links TRBV7-9 to TRBJ2-1, with 8 bases aligning to TRBD1. V dropped 5 bases and J dropped 1; count of bases not matched to a gene: 13. Germline CDR1 reads SEHNR; CDR2 reads FQNEAQ (reference sequence). The CDR3 extends over 18 amino acids. CDR3 sequence: CASSQPTAGGLSYNEQFF. The DNA for the CDR3 is TGTGCCAGCAGCCAGCCCACCGCAGGGGGCTTATCCTACAATGAGCAGTTCTTC.

The chain uses TRBV4-1 and TRBJ2-7; a possible D gene is TRBD1 (5 bases). The DNA end is a closer match to TRBJ2-5, so the J assignment may be wrong. Germline assignment: CDR1 MGHRA and CDR2 YSYEKL. This CDR3 region has 14 residues. As DNA, the CDR3 is TGCGCCAGCAGCCAAGAGGGGCCCATGGAGACCCAGTACTTC. Protein sequence: CASSQEGPMETQYF.

The chain links TRBV29-1 to TRBJ2-3, with TRBD2 as a possible D gene (6 bases). CDR1 and CDR2 from the germline V gene are SQVTM and ANQGSEA. The CDR3 is 13 residues long. The V and J ends lost 1 base and 4 bases respectively, with 9 bases between them. The CDR3 DNA reads as TGCAGCGTTGAAGGGGGGACTGCAGATACGCAGTATTTT. It is translated as CSVEGGTADTQYF.

Of note for this clonotype: Its ends do not fully match the called genes, so a read error is possible. The chain has TRBV7-2 and TRBJ2-7, with TRBD2 matching 8 bases. The CDR3 runs to 15 residues. CDR1 SGHTA and CDR2 FQGNSA come from the germline V gene. In DNA, the CDR3 is TGTGCCAGCCTAAACCCTCGGGGGGGTCAATACGAGCAGTGCTTC. As protein: CASLNPRGGQYEQCF.

In DNA form, the CDR3 reads TGTGCCAGCAGTTACCCTACTACGGGGTTTATCTACAATGAGCAGTTCTTC. It is translated as CASSYPTTGFIYNEQFF. The chain has TRBV6-2 or TRBV6-3 and TRBJ2-1; weak D call: TRBD2 (5 bases). Trimming took off 2 bases at V and 3 bases at J, with 17 bases between the two ends. Germline assignment: CDR1 MNHEY and CDR2 SVGEGT. CDR3 size: 17 residues.

V usage is TRBV3-1 and J usage is TRBJ2-5, with 11 bases aligning to TRBD2. The CDR3 extends over 15 amino acids. The germline V gene has CDR1 LGHDT and CDR2 YNNKEL (reference sequence). The J segment lost 3 bases and the V segment lost 1 base, leaving 1 base of the junction unmatched. The CDR3 is CASSQALAGEETQYF. Here the CDR3 DNA reads TGTGCCAGCAGCCAAGCACTAGCGGGGGAAGAGACCCAGTACTTC.

In this sample, this clonotype turned up many times. The gene calls are TRBV3-1 and TRBJ2-7, with D perhaps matching TRBD1 or TRBD2 (6 bases each). The V gene lost 4 bases and the J gene lost 0 bases, with 7 bases spanning the gap. CDR3 length: 13 amino acids. CDR1 is LGHDT, CDR2 YNNKEL, per germline (reference sequence). The DNA of the CDR3 is TGTGCCAGCAGCCGGGGGGCCTCCTACGAGCAGTACTTC. Translated: CASSRGASYEQYF.

The genes are TRBV20-1 and TRBJ2-7; D might be TRBD1 (6 bases). Germline V lookup: CDR1 DFQATT, CDR2 SNEGSKA (reference sequence). This CDR3 is built from 12 residues. The V end was cut by 3 bases, the J end by 4 bases, with 10 bases between. CDR3 DNA: TGCAGTGCTAGGGACAGAAATTACGAGCAGTACTTC. Amino acid sequence: CSARDRNYEQYF.

The chain employs TRBV20-1 and TRBJ2-4; D tentatively fits TRBD1 or TRBD2 (5 bases each). The V end was cut by 0 bases, the J end by 8 bases, with 23 bases between. The CDR3 covers 17 residues. From germline, CDR1 is DFQATT and CDR2 SNEGSKA (reference sequence). The CDR3 reads CSARENLLAGRAYIQYF. In nucleotides, the CDR3 is TGCAGTGCTAGAGAGAACTTACTGGCGGGCAGGGCGTACATTCAGTACTTC.

The chain joins TRBV6-2 or TRBV6-3 to TRBJ2-1; 11 positions agree with TRBD1. The CDR3 totals 17 residues. Germline V gives CDR1 MNHEY, CDR2 SVGEGT. J gave up 7 bases and V 1 base, and 9 bases lay outside the gene matches. CDR3 residues: CASSYLRTGGAGNEQFF. For the CDR3, the DNA is TGTGCCAGCAGTTACTTAAGGACAGGGGGCGCCGGAAATGAGCAGTTCTTC.

This clonotype was seen a handful of times. The chain joins TRBV6-5 to TRBJ1-6; no definite D call. Germline V gene lookup returns CDR1 MNHEY and CDR2 SVGAGI. V shed 4 bases and J shed 8 bases, with 9 bases lying between them. This CDR3 contains 13 residues. The CDR3 loop is CASSSHTDSPLHF. As DNA, the CDR3 is TGTGCCAGCAGTTCTCACACGGATTCACCCCTCCACTTT.

The V call is TRBV6-2 or TRBV6-3, the J call TRBJ1-4; no clear D. CDR1 and CDR2 (germline): MNHEY, SVGEGT. The CDR3 has 14 amino acids. V was trimmed by 4 bases and J by 3 bases, leaving 9 bases between them. CDR3 nucleotide sequence: TGTGCCAGCAGTTTCTACGGGCCTAATGAAAAACTGTTTTTT. It translates to CASSFYGPNEKLFF.